Reported below is one T cell receptor (beta chain). Its specificity is not known. With V trimmed by 3 bases and J by 6 bases, 10 bases remained unmatched. Germline V gives CDR1 SEHNR, CDR2 FQNEAQ (reference sequence). The CDR3 covers 15 residues. Investigators prepared the TCR beta libraries by applying iRepertoire HTBI primers and Arm-PCR of CDR3 regions. In the source study's methods: Overall, samples carried 62 TRBV and about 14 TRBJ segments. TCRdb recomputed calls from the multiplex PCR reads with MiXCR, one row per CDR3 protein. What appears here as the V and J calls and clone size reflects TCRdb's work, not the paper's. The top ten hold over 11% of the sample, which has hundreds of thousands of distinct CDR3 sequences, roughly 23% seen once. The sample comes from a study of regulatory T cells in long-lasting Graves disease. Study findings and constraints: Not thyroid tissue but only peripheral blood was studied. Persistent disease preferred TRBV28, TRBJ1-2 and TRBJ2-5. It was possible that the small sample size reduced accuracy.

Time point defined: persistent/refractory GD, antithyroid drugs over 5 years with positive TRAb. The TCR library used RNA extracted from PBMCs. The chain recombines TRBV7-9 with TRBJ2-7, with TRBD2 matching 8 bases. This TCR came from a female donor with Graves disease. This specimen was peripheral blood mononuclear cells (PBMCs), taken when the disease was refractory, from a patient treated with antithyroid drugs. The CDR3 region has the DNA TGTGCCAGCAGCTTCTCGGTAGGGACTAGTTCCGAGCAGTACTTC. Amino acids: CASSFSVGTSSEQYF.